This TCR beta chain was captured by sequencing in a study of cytomegalovirus exposure and HLA in healthy donors. Study-level results: Earlier analysis looked at TCR beta V segments, and most were productive about 87% or about 30% of the time.

As regards this clone: What it binds is unknown.

A multiplex PCR was run with 60 Vbeta primers and 13 Jbeta primers. Profiled with immunoSEQ multiplex PCR; TCRdb holds only in-frame clones, not every one. The profile covers more than 150,000 clones, with about 90% appearing a single time and about 0.21% taken by the ten largest. The CDR3 consists of 14 residues. Germline V CDR1 and CDR2: SGHRS, YFSETQ. V lost 3 bases and J 3 bases, leaving 12 bases between the germline ends. What was sequenced was PBMCs. The rearrangement joins TRBV5-1 to TRBJ1-1; D remains unclear. This receptor was identified in a girl under two years old in good health and CMV-seronegative. In nucleotides, the CDR3 is TGCGCCAGCAGCTGGCCGAGTCGGGACACTGAAGCTTTCTTT. It translates to CASSWPSRDTEAFF.